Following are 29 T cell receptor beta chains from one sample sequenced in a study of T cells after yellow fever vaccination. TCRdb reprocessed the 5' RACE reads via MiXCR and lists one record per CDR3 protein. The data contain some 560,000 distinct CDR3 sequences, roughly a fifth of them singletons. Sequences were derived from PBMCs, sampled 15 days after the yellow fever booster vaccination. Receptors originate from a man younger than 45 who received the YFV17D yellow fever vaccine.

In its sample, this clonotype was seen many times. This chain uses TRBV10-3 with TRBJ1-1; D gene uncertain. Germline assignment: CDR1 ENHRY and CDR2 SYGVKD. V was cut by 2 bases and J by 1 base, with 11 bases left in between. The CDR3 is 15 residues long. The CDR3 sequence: CAISEPGGGNTEAFF. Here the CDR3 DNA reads TGTGCCATCAGTGAGCCCGGCGGAGGGAACACTGAAGCTTTCTTT.

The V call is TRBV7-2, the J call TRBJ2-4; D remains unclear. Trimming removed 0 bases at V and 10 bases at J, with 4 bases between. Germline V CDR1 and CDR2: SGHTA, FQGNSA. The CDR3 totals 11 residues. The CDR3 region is CASSLAEIQYF. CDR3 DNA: TGTGCCAGCAGCTTAGCGGAAATTCAGTACTTC.

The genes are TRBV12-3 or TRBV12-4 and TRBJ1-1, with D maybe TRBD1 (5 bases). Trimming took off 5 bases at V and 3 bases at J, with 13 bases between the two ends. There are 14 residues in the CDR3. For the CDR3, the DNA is TGTGCCAGCAGTCCTCCGCCGGGACACACTGAAGCTTTCTTT. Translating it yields CASSPPPGHTEAFF.

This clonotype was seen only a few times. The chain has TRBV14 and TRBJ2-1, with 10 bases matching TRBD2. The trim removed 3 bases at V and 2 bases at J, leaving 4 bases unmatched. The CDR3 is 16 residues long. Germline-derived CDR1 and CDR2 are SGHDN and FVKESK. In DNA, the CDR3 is TGTGCCAGCAGCCACTTCGGGACTAGCGCCTACAATGAGCAGTTCTTC. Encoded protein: CASSHFGTSAYNEQFF.

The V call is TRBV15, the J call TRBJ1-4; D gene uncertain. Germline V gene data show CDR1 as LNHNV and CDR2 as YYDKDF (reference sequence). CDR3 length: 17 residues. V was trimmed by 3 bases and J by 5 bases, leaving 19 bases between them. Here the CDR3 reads CATSREPHGVSNEKLFF. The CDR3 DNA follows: TGTGCCACCAGCAGGGAACCACACGGGGTATCGAATGAAAAACTGTTTTTT.

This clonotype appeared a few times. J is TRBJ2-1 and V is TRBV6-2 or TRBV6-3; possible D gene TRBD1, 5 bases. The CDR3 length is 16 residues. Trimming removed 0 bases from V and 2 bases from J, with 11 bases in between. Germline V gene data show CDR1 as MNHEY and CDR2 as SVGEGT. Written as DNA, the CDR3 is TGTGCCAGCAGTTACTCGATTCAGGGAACCTACAATGAGCAGTTCTTC. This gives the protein CASSYSIQGTYNEQFF.

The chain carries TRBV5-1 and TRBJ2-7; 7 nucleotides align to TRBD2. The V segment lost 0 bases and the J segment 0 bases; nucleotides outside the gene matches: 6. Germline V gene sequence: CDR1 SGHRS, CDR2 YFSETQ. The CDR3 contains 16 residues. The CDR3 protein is CASSLAGGSSSYEQYF. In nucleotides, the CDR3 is TGCGCCAGCAGCTTGGCGGGGGGTAGCAGCTCCTACGAGCAGTACTTC.

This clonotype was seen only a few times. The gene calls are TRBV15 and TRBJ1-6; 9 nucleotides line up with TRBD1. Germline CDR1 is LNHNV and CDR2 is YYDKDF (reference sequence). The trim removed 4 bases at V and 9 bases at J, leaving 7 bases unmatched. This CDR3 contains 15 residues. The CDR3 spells CATSKPGQGRSPLHF. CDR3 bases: TGTGCCACCAGCAAGCCGGGACAGGGACGTTCACCCCTCCACTTT.

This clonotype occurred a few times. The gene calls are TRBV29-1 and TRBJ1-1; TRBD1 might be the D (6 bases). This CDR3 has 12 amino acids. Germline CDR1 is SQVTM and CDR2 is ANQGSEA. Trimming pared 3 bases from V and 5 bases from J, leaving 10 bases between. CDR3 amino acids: CSVDQGRTEAFF. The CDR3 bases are TGCAGCGTTGATCAGGGGAGGACTGAAGCTTTCTTT.

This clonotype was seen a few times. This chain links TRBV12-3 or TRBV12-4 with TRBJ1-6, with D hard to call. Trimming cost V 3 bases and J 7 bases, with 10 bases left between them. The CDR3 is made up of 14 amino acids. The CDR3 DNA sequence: TGTGCCAGCAGTTTTATCGGACGAAATTCACCCCTCCACTTT. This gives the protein CASSFIGRNSPLHF.

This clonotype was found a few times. CDR3 in amino acids: CSAKRVSSTDTQYF. CDR3 coding DNA: TGCAGTGCCAAAAGAGTTAGTAGCACAGATACGCAGTATTTT. The chain recombines TRBV20-1 with TRBJ2-3; D gene uncertain. The CDR3 is 14 amino acids. The V end lost 6 bases, the J end lost 0 bases, and 13 bases lay between the germline ends. Germline CDR1 DFQATT, CDR2 SNEGSKA (reference sequence).

CDR3 residues: CAISELGTDTEAFF. The CDR3 DNA follows: TGTGCCATCAGTGAGCTGGGGACAGACACTGAAGCTTTCTTT. The V call is TRBV10-3, the J call TRBJ1-1; 7 nucleotides align to TRBD1. Trimming removed 2 bases from V and 3 bases from J; junction bases left unmatched: 3. This CDR3 comprises 14 residues. Germline V gene lookup returns CDR1 ENHRY and CDR2 SYGVKD.

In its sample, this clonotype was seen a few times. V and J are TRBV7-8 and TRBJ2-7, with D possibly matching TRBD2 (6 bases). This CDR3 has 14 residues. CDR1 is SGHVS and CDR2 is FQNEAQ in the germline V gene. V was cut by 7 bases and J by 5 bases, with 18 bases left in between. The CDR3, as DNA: TGTGCCAGCACCTCACGCGGGGCTCTACACGAGCAGTACTTC. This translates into CASTSRGALHEQYF. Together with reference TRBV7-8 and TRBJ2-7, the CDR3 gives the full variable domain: GAGVSQSPRYKVAKRGQDVALRCDPISGHVSLFWYQQALGQGPEFLTYFQNEAQLDKSGLPSDRFFAERPEGSVSTLKIQRTQQEDSAVYLCASTSRGALHEQYFGPGTRLTVT.

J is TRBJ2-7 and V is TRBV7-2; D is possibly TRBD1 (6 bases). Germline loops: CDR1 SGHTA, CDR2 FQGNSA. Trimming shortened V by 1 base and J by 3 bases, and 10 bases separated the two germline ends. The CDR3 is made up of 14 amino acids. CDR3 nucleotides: TGTGCCAGCAGCTTAGGGACAGTCCTCTACGAGCAGTACTTC. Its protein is CASSLGTVLYEQYF.

This chain's CDR3 is CASSPKLNTEAFF. CDR3 bases: TGTGCCAGCTCACCGAAGTTGAACACTGAAGCTTTCTTT. The rearrangement joins TRBV18 to TRBJ1-1; D gene ambiguous. The CDR3 loop spans 13 amino acids. CDR1 and CDR2 from the germline V gene are KGHSH and LQKENI. V lost 3 bases and J 0 bases, leaving 5 bases between the germline ends.

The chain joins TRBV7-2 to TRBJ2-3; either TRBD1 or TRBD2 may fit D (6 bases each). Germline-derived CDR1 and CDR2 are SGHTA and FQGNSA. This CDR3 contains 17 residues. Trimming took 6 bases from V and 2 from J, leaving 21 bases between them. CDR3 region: CASRLFPQGLITDTQYF. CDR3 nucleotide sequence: TGTGCCAGCAGACTATTTCCACAGGGACTTATCACAGATACGCAGTATTTT.

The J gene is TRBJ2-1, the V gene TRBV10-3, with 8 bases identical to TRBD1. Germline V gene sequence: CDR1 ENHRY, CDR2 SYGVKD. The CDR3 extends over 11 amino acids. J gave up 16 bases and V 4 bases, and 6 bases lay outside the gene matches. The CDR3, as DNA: TGTGCCATCAGTGCCTTGGACAGGGCATTCTTC. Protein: CAISALDRAFF.

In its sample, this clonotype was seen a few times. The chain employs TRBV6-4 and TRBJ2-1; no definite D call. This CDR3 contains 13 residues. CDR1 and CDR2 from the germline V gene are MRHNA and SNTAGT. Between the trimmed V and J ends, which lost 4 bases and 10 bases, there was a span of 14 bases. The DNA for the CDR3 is TGTGCCAGCAGTGTCGGACCCTTCGGGGAGCAGTTCTTC. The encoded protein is CASSVGPFGEQFF.

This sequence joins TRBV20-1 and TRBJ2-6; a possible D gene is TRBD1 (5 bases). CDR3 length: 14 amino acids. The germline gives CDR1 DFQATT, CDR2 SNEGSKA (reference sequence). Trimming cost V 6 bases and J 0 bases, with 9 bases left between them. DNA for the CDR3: TGCAGTGCCCTCACAGGCTCTGGGGCCAACGTCCTGACTTTC. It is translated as CSALTGSGANVLTF.

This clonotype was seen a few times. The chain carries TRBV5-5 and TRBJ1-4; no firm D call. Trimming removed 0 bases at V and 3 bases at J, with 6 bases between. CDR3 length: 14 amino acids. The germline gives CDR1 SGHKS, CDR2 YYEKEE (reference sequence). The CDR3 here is CASSLGLANEKLFF. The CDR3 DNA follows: TGTGCCAGCAGCTTGGGGTTAGCTAATGAAAAACTGTTTTTT. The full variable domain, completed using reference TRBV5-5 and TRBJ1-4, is DAGVTQSPTHLIKTRGQQVTLRCSPISGHKSVSWYQQVLGQGPQFIFQYYEKEERGRGNFPDRFSARQFPNYSSELNVNALLLGDSALYLCASSLGLANEKLFFGSGTQLSVL.

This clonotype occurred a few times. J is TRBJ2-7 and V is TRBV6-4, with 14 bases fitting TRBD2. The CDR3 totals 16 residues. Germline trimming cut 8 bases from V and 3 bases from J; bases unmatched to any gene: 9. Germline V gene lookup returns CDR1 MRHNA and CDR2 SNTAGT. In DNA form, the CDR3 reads TGTGCCAGCTCCAAGGGGACTAGCGGGAGATTCTACGAGCAGTACTTC. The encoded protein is CASSKGTSGRFYEQYF.

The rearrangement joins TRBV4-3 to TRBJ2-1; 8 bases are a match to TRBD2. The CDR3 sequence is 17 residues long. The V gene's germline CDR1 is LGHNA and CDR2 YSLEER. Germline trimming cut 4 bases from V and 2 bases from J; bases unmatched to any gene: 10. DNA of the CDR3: TGCGCCAGCAGCCGCTCCTCGGGGGGGGAAACCTACAATGAGCAGTTCTTC. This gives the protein CASSRSSGGETYNEQFF.

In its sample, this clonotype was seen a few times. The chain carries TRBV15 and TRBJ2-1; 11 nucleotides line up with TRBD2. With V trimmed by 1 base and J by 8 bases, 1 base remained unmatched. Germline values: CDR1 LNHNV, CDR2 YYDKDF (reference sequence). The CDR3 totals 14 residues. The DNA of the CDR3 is TGTGCCACCAGCAGAGGGACTAGCGGGTATGAGCAGTTCTTC. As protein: CATSRGTSGYEQFF. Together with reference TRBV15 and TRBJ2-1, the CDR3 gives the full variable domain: DAMVIQNPRYQVTQFGKPVTLSCSQTLNHNVMYWYQQKSSQAPKLLFHYYDKDFNNEADTPDNFQSRRPNTSFCFLDIRSPGLGDTAMYLCATSRGTSGYEQFFGPGTRLTVL.

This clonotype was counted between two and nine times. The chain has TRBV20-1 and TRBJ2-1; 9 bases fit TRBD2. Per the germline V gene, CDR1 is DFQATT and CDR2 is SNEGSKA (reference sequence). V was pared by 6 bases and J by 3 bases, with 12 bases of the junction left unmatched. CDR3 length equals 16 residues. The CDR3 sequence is CSAHLATSGNYNEQFF. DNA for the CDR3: TGCAGTGCCCATTTAGCGACTAGCGGTAACTACAATGAGCAGTTCTTC.

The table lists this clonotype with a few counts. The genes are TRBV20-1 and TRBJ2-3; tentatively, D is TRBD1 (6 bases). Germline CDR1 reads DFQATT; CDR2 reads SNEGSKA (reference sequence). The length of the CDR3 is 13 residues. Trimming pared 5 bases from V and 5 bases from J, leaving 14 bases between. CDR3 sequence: CSALAGALDTQYF. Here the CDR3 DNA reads TGCAGTGCTCTTGCAGGGGCACTAGATACGCAGTATTTT.

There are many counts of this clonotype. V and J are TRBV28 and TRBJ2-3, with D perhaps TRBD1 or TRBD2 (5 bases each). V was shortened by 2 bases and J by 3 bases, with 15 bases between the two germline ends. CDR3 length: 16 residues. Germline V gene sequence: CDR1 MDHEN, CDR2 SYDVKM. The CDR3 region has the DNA TGTGCCAGCAGTTTAAAAGGGGCCAGACTAACAGATACGCAGTATTTT. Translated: CASSLKGARLTDTQYF.

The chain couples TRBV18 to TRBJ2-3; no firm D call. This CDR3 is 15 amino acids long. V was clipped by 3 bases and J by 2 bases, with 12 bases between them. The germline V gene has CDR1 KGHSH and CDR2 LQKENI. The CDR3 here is CASSPVLRNTDTQYF. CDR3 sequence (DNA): TGTGCCAGCTCACCGGTGCTCAGGAACACAGATACGCAGTATTTT.

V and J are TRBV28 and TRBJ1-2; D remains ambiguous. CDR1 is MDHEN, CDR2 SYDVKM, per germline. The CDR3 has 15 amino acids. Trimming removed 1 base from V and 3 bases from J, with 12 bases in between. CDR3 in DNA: TGTGCCAGCAGTTTATCTCTGGAAGGGTACTATGGCTACACCTTC. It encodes CASSLSLEGYYGYTF.

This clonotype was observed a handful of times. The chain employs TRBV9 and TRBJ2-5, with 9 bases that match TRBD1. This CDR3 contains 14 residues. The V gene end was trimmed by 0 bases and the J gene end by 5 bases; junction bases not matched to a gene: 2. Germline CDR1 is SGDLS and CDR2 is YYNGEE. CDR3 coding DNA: TGTGCCAGCAGCGTAGCTACAGGGGGCGAGACCCAGTACTTC. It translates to CASSVATGGETQYF.